The clone carrying this T cell receptor (beta chain) was found many times. The sample comes from a study of T cells in Graves' hyperthyroidism and ophthalmopathy. The source material, RNA transcripts, was used to amplify TCR beta CDR3 regions. RT-PCR in the first round (using the HTBI primer set) targeted the TCR CDR3. TCRdb re-analysed the multiplex PCR reads in MiXCR, keeping a single row per CDR3 protein. The sample gives about 380,000 distinct CDR3 sequences, about a fifth of which show up once; 35% to 50% is in the top ten. The CDR3 runs to 14 residues. CDR1 and CDR2 (germline): SGHRS, YFSETQ. Trimming shortened V by 0 bases and J by 5 bases, and 9 bases separated the two germline ends.

The genes are TRBV5-1 and TRBJ2-1; D remains ambiguous. This clonotype was obtained from a man younger than 30 with Graves' ophthalmopathy. The material sequenced was blood. The CDR3 DNA sequence: TGCGCCAGCAGCTTGGCCGCCCGCAACAATGAGCAGTTCTTC. Translation gives CASSLAARNNEQFF. Full variable domain (remainder filled in from reference TRBV5-1 and TRBJ2-1): KAGVTQTPRYLIKTRGQQVTLSCSPISGHRSVSWYQQTPGQGLQFLFEYFSETQRNKGNFPGRFSGRQFSNSRSEMNVSTLELGDSALYLCASSLAARNNEQFFGPGTRLTVL.